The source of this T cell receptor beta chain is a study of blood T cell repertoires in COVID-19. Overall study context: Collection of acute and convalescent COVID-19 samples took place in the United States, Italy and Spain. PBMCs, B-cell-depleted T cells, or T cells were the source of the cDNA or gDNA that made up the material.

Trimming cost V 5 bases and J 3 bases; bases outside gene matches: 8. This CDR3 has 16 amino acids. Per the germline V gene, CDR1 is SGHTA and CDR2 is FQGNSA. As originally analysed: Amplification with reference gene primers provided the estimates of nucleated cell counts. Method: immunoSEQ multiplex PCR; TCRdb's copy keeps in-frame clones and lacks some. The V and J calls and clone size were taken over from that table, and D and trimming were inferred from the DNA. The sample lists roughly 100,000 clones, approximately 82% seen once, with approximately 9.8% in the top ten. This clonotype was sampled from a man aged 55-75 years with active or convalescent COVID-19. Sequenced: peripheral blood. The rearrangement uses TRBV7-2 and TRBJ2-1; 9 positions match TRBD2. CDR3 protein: CASSLGLAGIYNEQFF. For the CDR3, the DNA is TGTGCCAGCAGCCTGGGCCTAGCGGGGATCTACAATGAGCAGTTCTTC.